The rows below give T cell receptor beta chains drawn from one sample of a study of T cells in localized non-small cell lung cancer. The data were produced by immunoSEQ multiplex PCR, yet TCRdb's version contains in-frame clones alone and is incomplete. The sample contains about 45,000 clones, about 76% of which appear only once. The sequencing here drew on peripheral blood mononuclear cells, taken before any cancer treatment. The source is a man between 35 and 75 years old with stage III lung adenocarcinoma. The CDR3 runs from the conserved cysteine through the conserved F or W. Fields, in order: clone size, J gene, D gene, CDR3 length, V gene, CDR3 protein, CDR3 DNA. A D gene is named only where the DNA matches it firmly. Clone size is given for some rows only: seen once, a few or many times, or a class if the clone is expanded.

>NA|TRBJ2-3|NA|12|TRBV4-2
CASSRTPGAQYF
TGTGCCAGCAGCCGCACGCCAGGGGCTCAGTATTTT
>NA|TRBJ2-1|NA|14|TRBV27
CASSYRGLNNEQFF
TGTGCCAGCAGTTACAGAGGCCTCAACAATGAGCAGTTCTTC
>NA|TRBJ1-2|TRBD1|14|TRBV30
CAWTTGQYTDGYTF
TGTGCCTGGACCACGGGACAGTATACGGATGGCTACACCTTC
>few|TRBJ2-2|NA|15|TRBV5-8
CASSWPTANTGELFF
TGTGCCAGCAGCTGGCCTACAGCGAACACCGGGGAGCTGTTTTTT
>NA|TRBJ2-2|TRBD1|17|TRBV11-2
CASSLVPGTGGNGELFF
TGTGCCAGCAGCTTAGTGCCCGGGACAGGGGGTAACGGGGAGCTGTTTTTT
>NA|TRBJ2-7|NA|13|TRBV6-6
CASTRGGFYEQYF
TGTGCCAGCACCCGCGGTGGCTTCTACGAGCAGTACTTC
>NA|TRBJ2-7|NA|15|TRBV19
CASSQGLAVTYEQYF
TGTGCCAGTAGTCAGGGGCTAGCGGTAACCTACGAGCAGTACTTC
>once|TRBJ2-1|TRBD1|16|TRBV5-1
CASSAGPDRGRNEQFF
TGCGCCAGCAGCGCCGGCCCTGACAGGGGGCGTAATGAGCAGTTCTTC
>NA|TRBJ2-7|TRBD2|12|TRBV6-1
CASWEGMGEQYF
TGTGCCAGTTGGGAGGGCATGGGCGAGCAGTACTTC
>NA|TRBJ1-5|NA|12|TRBV6-1
CASSVWTQPQHF
TGTGCCAGCAGTGTTTGGACTCAGCCCCAGCATTTT
>few|TRBJ1-3|NA|13|TRBV29-1
CSVASGSGNTIYF
TGCAGCGTAGCCTCCGGGTCTGGAAACACCATATATTTT
>NA|TRBJ2-2|NA|16|TRBV5-6
CASSLAKTVNTGELFF
TGTGCCAGCAGCTTGGCCAAGACAGTTAACACCGGGGAGCTGTTTTTT
>NA|TRBJ2-5|NA|17|TRBV4-1
CASSQDGSGSVGETQYF
TGCGCCAGCAGCCAAGACGGATCCGGGTCCGTTGGGGAGACCCAGTACTTC
>few|TRBJ2-2|NA|16|TRBV5-4
CASSSQGSRSTGELFF
TGTGCCAGCAGTTCTCAGGGGTCTCGGAGCACCGGGGAGCTGTTTTTT
>NA|TRBJ2-6|NA|16|TRBV2
CASSDLLGSGANVLTF
TGTGCCAGCAGTGACCTCCTAGGCTCTGGGGCCAACGTCCTGACTTTC
>many|TRBJ2-2|NA|13|TRBV6-4
CASSESVTGELFF
TGTGCCAGCAGTGAATCTGTCACCGGGGAGCTGTTTTTT
>NA|TRBJ2-3|TRBD1|15|TRBV2
CASSAGTASTDTQYF
TGTGCCAGCAGCGCCGGGACAGCTAGCACTGATACGCAGTATTTT
>NA|TRBJ1-2|NA|13|TRBV19
CASSIDIIYGYTF
TGTGCCAGTAGTATAGACATAATCTATGGCTACACCTTC
>NA|TRBJ2-5|NA|13|TRBV7-2
CASSLGARETQYF
TGTGCCAGCAGCTTGGGGGCGCGGGAGACCCAGTACTTC
>NA|TRBJ1-6|NA|15|TRBV7-3
CASSLTGGSGSPLHF
TGTGCCAGCAGCTTAACGGGCGGTTCCGGCTCACCCCTCCACTTT
>NA|TRBJ1-1|NA|13|TRBV15
CATSRVANTEAFF
TGTGCCACCAGCAGAGTCGCGAACACTGAAGCTTTCTTT
>NA|TRBJ2-2|NA|13|TRBV7-8
CASSLQDTGELFF
TGTGCCAGCAGCTTACAGGACACCGGGGAGCTGTTTTTT
>NA|TRBJ2-7|NA|12|TRBV5-6
CASSFSWGEQYF
TGTGCCAGCAGCTTCAGTTGGGGCGAGCAGTACTTC
>NA|TRBJ2-1|TRBD1|15|TRBV6-5
CASSSGQGPYNEQFF
TGTGCCAGCAGTTCGGGACAGGGGCCCTACAATGAGCAGTTCTTC
>NA|TRBJ2-3|TRBD1|15|TRBV9
CASSDPQGAADTQYF
TGTGCCAGCAGCGACCCACAGGGGGCTGCAGATACGCAGTATTTT
>NA|TRBJ2-3|TRBD2|15|TRBV11-3
CASSLSGGAPDTQYF
TGTGCCAGCAGCTTAAGCGGGGGGGCCCCAGATACGCAGTATTTT
>NA|TRBJ1-5|TRBD1|17|TRBV2
CASSEAMSGTGDQPQHF
TGTGCCAGCAGTGAAGCGATGTCCGGGACAGGAGATCAGCCCCAGCATTTT